This T cell receptor beta chain was sequenced in a study of shared clonotypes between healthy human individuals. Study-wide background: Aged 18 to 49, the donors were a couple of women and a few men.

On this clone itself: Its antigen is undetermined.

All of the donors resided in Nashville, Tennessee, and each was a Caucasian adult. Sequencing was performed with immunoSEQ multiplex PCR; in TCRdb, only in-frame clones are kept and a portion is missing. The table has 2 million or so clones, 95% seen once. Trimming removed 5 bases from V and 2 bases from J; junction bases left unmatched: 6. The CDR3 contains 14 residues. CDR1 is MNHNY and CDR2 is SVGAGI in the germline V gene (reference sequence). Findings and caveats of the study: It was observed that roughly 5.5% of naive CD4 clonotypes were shared across several donors. Clonotypes shared by all four donors outscored non-shared clonotypes in generation probability.

The sequenced sample was naive CD4+ T cells sorted from blood. Described subset: CD45RA+ positively selected. This sequence was found in a man younger than 35 in good health. The chain employs TRBV6-6 and TRBJ2-7; 7 bases agree with TRBD1. The CDR3 nucleotides are TGTGCCAGCAGTCCCGGACAGGTTGCCTACGAGCAGTACTTC. Its protein is CASSPGQVAYEQYF.